This TCR beta chain is from a study of OX40 agonist ivuxolimab in advanced cancers. Broader study findings: The study found that CD8+ T cells averaged more expanded clones than CD4+.

This CDR3 is 16 amino acids long. J lost 4 bases, V lost 1 base, and 5 bases had no gene match. CDR1 and CDR2 from the germline V gene are LNHNV and YYDKDF (reference sequence). Worth noting for this clone: Its antigen remains unknown.

Assay: immunoSEQ multiplex PCR; the TCRdb copy retains only in-frame clones and omits some. This table holds 20,000 or so clones, 65% to 80% found once. This chain connects TRBV15 to TRBJ2-2, with 8 bases matching TRBD1. This TCR was recovered from an adult with an advanced solid tumor such as melanoma, head and neck, liver or kidney cancer. The input for sequencing was CD4+ or CD8+ T cells sorted from blood, taken in a trial of the OX40 agonist ivuxolimab. CDR3 sequence (DNA): TGTGCCACCAGCAGAGCGCAGGGGGCAGGCACCGGGGAGCTGTTTTTT. It yields the protein CATSRAQGAGTGELFF.